This T cell receptor beta chain was observed in a study of T cells in Graves' hyperthyroidism and ophthalmopathy. Patients having uncontrolled infection, another autoimmune disease, pregnancy or lactation were not included. Clinicians diagnosed patients from clinical symptoms, serum thyroxine and TRAb, thyroid ultrasound and orbital computed tomography. Amplification of TCR beta CDR3 regions was performed using RNA transcripts as template. TCR CDR3 underwent first-round RT-PCR with the HTBI primer set. TCRdb fed the multiplex PCR reads into MiXCR, producing one record per CDR3 protein. In the table there are some 350,000 distinct CDR3 sequences, 12% to 15% of which are singletons. This clonotype came up many times. The ends were cut back, 10 bases at V and 5 bases at J, with 15 bases in the middle. Germline V lookup: CDR1 MNHNS, CDR2 SASEGT. The CDR3 extends over 12 amino acids.

Sequencing input: blood. The source is a woman aged 60-70 years with Graves' ophthalmopathy. V is TRBV6-1 and J is TRBJ2-7; perhaps TRBD2 as D (6 bases). The CDR3 coding sequence is TGTGCCACCTCGGCGGGGAGCCACGAGCAGTACTTC. This codes for CATSAGSHEQYF.